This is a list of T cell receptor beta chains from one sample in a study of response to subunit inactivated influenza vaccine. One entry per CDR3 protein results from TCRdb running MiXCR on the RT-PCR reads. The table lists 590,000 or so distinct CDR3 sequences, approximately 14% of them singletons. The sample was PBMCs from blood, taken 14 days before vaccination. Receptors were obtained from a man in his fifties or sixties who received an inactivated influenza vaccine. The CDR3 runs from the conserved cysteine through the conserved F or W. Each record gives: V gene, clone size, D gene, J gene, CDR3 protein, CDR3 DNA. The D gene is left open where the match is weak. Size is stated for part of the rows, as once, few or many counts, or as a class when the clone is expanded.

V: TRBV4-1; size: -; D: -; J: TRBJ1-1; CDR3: CASSQVQGRRNTEAFF; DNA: TGCGCCAGCAGCCAAGTCCAAGGGCGACGAAACACTGAAGCTTTCTTT
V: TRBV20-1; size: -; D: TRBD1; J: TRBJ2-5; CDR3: CSAETGNQETQYF; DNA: TGCAGTGCCGAGACAGGGAACCAAGAGACCCAGTACTTC
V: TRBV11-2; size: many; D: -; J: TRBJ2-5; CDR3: CASSFGVAEETQYF; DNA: TGTGCCAGCAGCTTTGGTGTCGCGGAAGAGACCCAGTACTTC
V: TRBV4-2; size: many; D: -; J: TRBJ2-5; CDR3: CASSQEVLGQETQYF; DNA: TGTGCCAGCAGCCAAGAGGTCCTAGGACAAGAGACCCAGTACTTC
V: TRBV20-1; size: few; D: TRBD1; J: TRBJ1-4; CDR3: CSEGQGANEKLFF; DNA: TGCAGTGAGGGACAGGGGGCTAATGAAAAACTGTTTTTT
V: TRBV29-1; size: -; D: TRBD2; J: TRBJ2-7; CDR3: CSVEEPGTTDYEQYF; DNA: TGCAGCGTTGAAGAACCCGGGACTACCGATTACGAGCAGTACTTC
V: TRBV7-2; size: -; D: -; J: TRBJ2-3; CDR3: CASSFPSEQYF; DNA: TGTGCCAGCAGCTTCCCTAGCGAGCAGTATTTT
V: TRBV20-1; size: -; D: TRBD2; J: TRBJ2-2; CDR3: CSARGGLAGYTGELFF; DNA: TGCAGTGCTCGGGGCGGACTAGCGGGGTACACCGGGGAGCTGTTTTTT
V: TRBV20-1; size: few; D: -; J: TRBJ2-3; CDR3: CSARFLPWGTDTQYF; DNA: TGCAGTGCTAGATTTCTTCCGTGGGGGACGGATACGCAGTATTTT
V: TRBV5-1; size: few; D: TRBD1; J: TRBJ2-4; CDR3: CASSLVGQGAKNIQYF; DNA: TGCGCCAGCAGCTTGGTAGGACAGGGAGCCAAAAACATTCAGTACTTC
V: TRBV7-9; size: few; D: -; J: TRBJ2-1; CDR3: CASSLAGRLGHEQFF; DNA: TGTGCCAGCAGCTTAGCGGGGCGACTAGGACATGAGCAGTTCTTC
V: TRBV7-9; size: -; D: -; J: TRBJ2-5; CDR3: CASSFSQLATQETQYF; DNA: TGTGCCAGCAGCTTTTCCCAGCTAGCGACCCAAGAGACCCAGTACTTC
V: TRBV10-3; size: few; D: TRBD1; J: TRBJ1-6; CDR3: CAISALTGNNSPLHF; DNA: TGTGCCATCAGTGCGCTGACAGGGAATAATTCACCCCTCCACTTT
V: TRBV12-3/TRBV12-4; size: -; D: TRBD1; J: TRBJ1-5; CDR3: CASSLGTGLGSQPQHF; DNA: TGTGCCAGCAGTTTGGGGACAGGTCTCGGAAGTCAGCCCCAGCATTTT
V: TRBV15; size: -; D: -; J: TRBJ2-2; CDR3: CATSPPAGNRIGELFF; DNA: TGTGCCACCAGCCCCCCAGCAGGGAACCGGATCGGGGAGCTGTTTTTT
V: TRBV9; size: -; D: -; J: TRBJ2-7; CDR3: CASSVTAEPYEQYF; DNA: TGTGCCAGCAGCGTTACAGCGGAACCCTACGAGCAGTACTTC
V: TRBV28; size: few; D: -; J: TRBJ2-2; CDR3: CASIGGPRTGELFF; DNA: TGTGCCAGCATTGGGGGGCCGCGCACCGGGGAGCTGTTTTTT
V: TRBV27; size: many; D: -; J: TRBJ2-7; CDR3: CASSRTGTRNYEQYF; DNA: TGTGCCAGCAGCAGAACCGGGACCCGGAACTACGAGCAGTACTTC